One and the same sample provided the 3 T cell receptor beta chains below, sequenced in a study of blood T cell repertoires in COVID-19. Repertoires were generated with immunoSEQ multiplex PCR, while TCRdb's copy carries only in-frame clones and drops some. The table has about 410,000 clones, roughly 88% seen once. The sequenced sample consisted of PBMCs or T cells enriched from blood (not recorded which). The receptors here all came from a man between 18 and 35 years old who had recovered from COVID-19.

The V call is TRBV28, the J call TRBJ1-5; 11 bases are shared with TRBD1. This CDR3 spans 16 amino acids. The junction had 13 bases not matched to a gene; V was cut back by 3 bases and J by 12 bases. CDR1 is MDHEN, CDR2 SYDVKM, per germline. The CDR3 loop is CASSLGYGTGGSGQHF. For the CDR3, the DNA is TGTGCCAGCAGTTTGGGGTACGGGACAGGGGGATCAGGCCAGCATTTT.

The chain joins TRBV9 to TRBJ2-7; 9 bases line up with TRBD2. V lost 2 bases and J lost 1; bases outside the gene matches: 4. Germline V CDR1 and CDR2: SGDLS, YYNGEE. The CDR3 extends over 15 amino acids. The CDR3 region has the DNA TGTGCCAGCAGCGTGATAGCGGGAGAGTCCTACGAGCAGTACTTC. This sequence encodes CASSVIAGESYEQYF.

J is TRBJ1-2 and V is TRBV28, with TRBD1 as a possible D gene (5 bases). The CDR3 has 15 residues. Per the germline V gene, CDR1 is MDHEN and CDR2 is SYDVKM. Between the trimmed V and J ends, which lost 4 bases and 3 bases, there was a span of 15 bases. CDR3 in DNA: TGTGCCAGCAGTTCAATACCCCAGGGCTACTATGGCTACACCTTC. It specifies CASSSIPQGYYGYTF.